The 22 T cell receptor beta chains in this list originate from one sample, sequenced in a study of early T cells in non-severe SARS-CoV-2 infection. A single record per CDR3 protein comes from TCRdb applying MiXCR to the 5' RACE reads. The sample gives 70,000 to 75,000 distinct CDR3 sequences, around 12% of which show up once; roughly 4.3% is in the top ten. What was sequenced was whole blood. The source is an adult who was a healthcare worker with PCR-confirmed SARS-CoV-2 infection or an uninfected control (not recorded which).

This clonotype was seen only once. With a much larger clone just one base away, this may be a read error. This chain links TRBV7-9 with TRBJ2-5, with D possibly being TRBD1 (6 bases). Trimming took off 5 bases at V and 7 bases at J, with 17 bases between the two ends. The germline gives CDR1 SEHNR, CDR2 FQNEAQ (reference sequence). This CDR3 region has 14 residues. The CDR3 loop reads CASSANAGVGTQYF. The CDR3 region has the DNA TGTGCCAGCAGCGCTAATGCAGGGGTGGGGACCCAGTACTTC.

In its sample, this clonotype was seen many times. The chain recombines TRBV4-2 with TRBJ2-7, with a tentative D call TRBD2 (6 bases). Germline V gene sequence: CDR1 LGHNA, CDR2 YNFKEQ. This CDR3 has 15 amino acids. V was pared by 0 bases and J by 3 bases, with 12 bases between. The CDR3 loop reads CASSQERDGSYEQYF. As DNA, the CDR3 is TGTGCCAGCAGCCAAGAGAGAGACGGGAGCTACGAGCAGTACTTC.

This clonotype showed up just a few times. The CDR3 reads CASSSGTSGYNEQFF. DNA for the CDR3: TGCGCCAGCAGTTCCGGGACTAGCGGTTACAATGAGCAGTTCTTC. V and J are TRBV10-2 and TRBJ2-1, with 11 positions matching TRBD2. CDR1 is WSHSY and CDR2 is SAAADI in the germline V gene. The CDR3 totals 15 residues. The V gene end was trimmed by 5 bases and the J gene end by 4 bases; junction bases not matched to a gene: 4.

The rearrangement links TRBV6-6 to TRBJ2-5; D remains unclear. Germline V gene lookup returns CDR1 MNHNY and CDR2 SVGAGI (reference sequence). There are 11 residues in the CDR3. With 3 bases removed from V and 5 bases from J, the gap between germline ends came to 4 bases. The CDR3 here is CASSYSETQYF. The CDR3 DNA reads TGTGCCAGCAGTTATTCGGAGACCCAGTACTTC.

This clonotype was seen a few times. The CDR3 sequence: CASSLGAGVTKNIQYF. The CDR3 DNA sequence: TGTGCCAGCAGCTTAGGGGCGGGAGTGACCAAAAACATTCAGTACTTC. The chain uses TRBV7-9 and TRBJ2-4; TRBD2 matches at 7 bases. V dropped 1 base and J dropped 2; count of bases not matched to a gene: 5. This CDR3 has 16 residues. Germline lookup yields CDR1 SEHNR and CDR2 FQNEAQ (reference sequence). The entire variable domain, with the rest obtained from reference TRBV7-9 and TRBJ2-4, is as follows: DTGVSQNPRHKITKRGQNVTFRCDPISEHNRLYWYRQTLGQGPEFLTYFQNEAQLEKSRLLSDRFSAERPKGSFSTLEIQRTEQGDSAMYLCASSLGAGVTKNIQYFGAGTRLSVL.

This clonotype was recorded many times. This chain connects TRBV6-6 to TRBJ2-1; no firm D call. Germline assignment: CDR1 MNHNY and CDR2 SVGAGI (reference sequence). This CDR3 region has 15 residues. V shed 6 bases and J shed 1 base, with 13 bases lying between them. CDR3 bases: TGTGCCAGCAGGCCCGACTCCTCGTCCTACAATGAGCAGTTCTTC. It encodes CASRPDSSSYNEQFF.

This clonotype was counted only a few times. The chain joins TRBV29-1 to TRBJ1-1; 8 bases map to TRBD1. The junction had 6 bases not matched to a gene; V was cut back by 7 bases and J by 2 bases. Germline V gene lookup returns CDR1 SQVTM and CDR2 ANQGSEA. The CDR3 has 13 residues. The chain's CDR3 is CSAGTGLNTEAFF. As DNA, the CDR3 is TGCAGCGCGGGGACAGGCCTTAACACTGAAGCTTTCTTT. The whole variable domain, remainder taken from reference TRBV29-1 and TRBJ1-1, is SAVISQKPSRDICQRGTSLTIQCQVDSQVTMMFWYRQQPGQSLTLIATANQGSEATYESGFVIDKFPISRPNLTFSTLTVSNMSPEDSSIYLCSAGTGLNTEAFFGQGTRLTVV.

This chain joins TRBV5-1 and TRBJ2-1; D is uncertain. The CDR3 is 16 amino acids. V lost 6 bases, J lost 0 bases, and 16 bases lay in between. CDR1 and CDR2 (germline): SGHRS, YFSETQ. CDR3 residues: CASTLPQLSSYNEQFF. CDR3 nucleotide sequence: TGCGCCAGCACCCTGCCCCAACTGAGCTCCTACAATGAGCAGTTCTTC. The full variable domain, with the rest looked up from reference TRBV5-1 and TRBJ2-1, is KAGVTQTPRYLIKTRGQQVTLSCSPISGHRSVSWYQQTPGQGLQFLFEYFSETQRNKGNFPGRFSGRQFSNSRSEMNVSTLELGDSALYLCASTLPQLSSYNEQFFGPGTRLTVL.

The CDR3 coding sequence is TGTGCCAGCAGCCTGGACAGAGCGGAATCACCCCTCCACTTT. Translation: CASSLDRAESPLHF. The rearrangement links TRBV27 to TRBJ1-6; a weak D match, TRBD1 (6 bases). In germline, CDR1 is MNHEY, CDR2 SMNVEV (reference sequence). CDR3 size: 14 residues. Trimming stripped 6 bases from V and 10 bases from J, with 16 bases between.

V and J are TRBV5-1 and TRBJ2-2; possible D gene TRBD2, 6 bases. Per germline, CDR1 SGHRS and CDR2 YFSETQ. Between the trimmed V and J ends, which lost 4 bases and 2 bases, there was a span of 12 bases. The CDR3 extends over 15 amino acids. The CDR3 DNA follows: TGCGCCAGCAGCCCCACCGGGACTAACACCGGGGAGCTGTTTTTT. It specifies CASSPTGTNTGELFF.

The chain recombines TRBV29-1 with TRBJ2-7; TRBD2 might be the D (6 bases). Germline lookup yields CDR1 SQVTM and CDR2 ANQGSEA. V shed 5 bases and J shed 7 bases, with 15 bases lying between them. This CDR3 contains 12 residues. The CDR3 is CSVSGDLEEQYF. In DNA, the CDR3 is TGCAGCGTTTCGGGGGACCTCGAGGAGCAGTACTTC.

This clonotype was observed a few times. The DNA for the CDR3 is TGTGCCAGCAGCAGAGACGGCGAGCAGTACTTC. As protein: CASSRDGEQYF. The chain recombines TRBV2 with TRBJ2-7, with D uncertain. Germline loops: CDR1 SNHLY, CDR2 FYNNEI. The CDR3 contains 11 residues. V lost 6 bases to trimming and J lost 6 bases, with 9 bases between them.

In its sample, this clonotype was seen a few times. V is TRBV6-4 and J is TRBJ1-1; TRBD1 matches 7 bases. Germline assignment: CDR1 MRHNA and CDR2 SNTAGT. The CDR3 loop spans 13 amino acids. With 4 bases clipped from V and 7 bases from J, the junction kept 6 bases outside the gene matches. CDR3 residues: CASSATQGDEAFF. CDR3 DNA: TGTGCCAGCAGTGCTACCCAGGGGGATGAAGCTTTCTTT.

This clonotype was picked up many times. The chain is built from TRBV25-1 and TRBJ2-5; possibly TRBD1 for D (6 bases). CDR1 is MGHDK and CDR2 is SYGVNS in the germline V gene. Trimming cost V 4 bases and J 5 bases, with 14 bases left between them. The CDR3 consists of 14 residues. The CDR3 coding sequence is TGTGCCAGCAGTGCCACAGGGATTTTGGAGACCCAGTACTTC. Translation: CASSATGILETQYF.

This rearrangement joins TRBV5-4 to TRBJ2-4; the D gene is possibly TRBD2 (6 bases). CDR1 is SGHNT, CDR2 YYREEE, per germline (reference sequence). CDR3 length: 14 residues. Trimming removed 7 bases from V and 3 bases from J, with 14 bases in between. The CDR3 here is CASRVYGGKNIQYF. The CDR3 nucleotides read TGTGCCAGCCGCGTGTACGGGGGCAAAAACATTCAGTACTTC.

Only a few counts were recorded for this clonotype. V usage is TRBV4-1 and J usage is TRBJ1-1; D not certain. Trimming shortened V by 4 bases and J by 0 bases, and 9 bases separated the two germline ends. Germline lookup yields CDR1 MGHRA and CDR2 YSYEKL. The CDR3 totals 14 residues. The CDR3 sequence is CASSPRAMNTEAFF. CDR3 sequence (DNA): TGCGCCAGCAGCCCCCGGGCGATGAACACTGAAGCTTTCTTT.

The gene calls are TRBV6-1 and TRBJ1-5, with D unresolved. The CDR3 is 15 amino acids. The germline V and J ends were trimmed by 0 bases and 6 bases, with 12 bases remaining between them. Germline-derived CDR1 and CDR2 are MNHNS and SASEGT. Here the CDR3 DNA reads TGTGCCAGCAGTGAAGCCCCAGGTACCTCTCAGCCCCAGCATTTT. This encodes CASSEAPGTSQPQHF.

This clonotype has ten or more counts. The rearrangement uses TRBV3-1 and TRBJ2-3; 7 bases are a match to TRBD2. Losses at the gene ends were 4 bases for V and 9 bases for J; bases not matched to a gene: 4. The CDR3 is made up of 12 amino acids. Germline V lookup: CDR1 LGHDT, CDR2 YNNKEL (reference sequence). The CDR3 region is CASSRGGSTQYF. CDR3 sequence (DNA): TGTGCCAGCAGCCGGGGGGGATCCACGCAGTATTTT.

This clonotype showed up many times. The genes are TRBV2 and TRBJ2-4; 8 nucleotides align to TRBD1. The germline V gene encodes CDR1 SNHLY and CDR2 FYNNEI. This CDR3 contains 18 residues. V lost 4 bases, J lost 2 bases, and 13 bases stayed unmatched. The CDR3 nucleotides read TGTGCCAGCAGTGCTGGAACAGCAGGGGGCTATTCCAAAAACATTCAGTACTTC. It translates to CASSAGTAGGYSKNIQYF.

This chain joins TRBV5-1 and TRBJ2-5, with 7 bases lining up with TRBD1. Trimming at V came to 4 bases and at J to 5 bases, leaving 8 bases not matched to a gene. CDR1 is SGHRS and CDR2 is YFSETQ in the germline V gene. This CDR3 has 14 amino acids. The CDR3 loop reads CASSNPRGTETQYF. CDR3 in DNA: TGCGCCAGCAGCAATCCCAGGGGGACGGAGACCCAGTACTTC.

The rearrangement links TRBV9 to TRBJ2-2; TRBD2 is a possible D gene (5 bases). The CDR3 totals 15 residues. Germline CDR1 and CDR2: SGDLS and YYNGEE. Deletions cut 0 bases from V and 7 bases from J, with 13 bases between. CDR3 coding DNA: TGTGCCAGCAGCGTAGCGAGGGCCGACCTCGGGGAGCTGTTTTTT. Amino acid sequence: CASSVARADLGELFF.

The CDR3 protein is CASSWTTTNTGELFF. The CDR3 bases are TGTGCCAGCAGCTGGACTACTACGAACACCGGGGAGCTGTTTTTT. V gene TRBV9 combines with J gene TRBJ2-2; weak D call: TRBD2 (6 bases). With 4 bases removed from V and 0 bases from J, the gap between germline ends came to 10 bases. This CDR3 contains 15 residues. CDR1 is SGDLS, CDR2 YYNGEE, per germline.